A few counts support the clone carrying this TCR beta chain. Its specificity is unknown. This entry belongs to a study of identical twins. Study-wide points: Modelling approaches yielded underestimates of out-of-frame TCR alpha sharing between monozygotic twins. Twin pairs' shared out-of-frame alpha sequences were enriched in low generation probability.

The CDR3 runs to 14 residues. With 1 base removed from V and 6 bases from J, the gap between germline ends came to 13 bases. TCRdb reprocessed the 5' RACE reads via MiXCR and lists one record per CDR3 protein. The sample contains 240,000 or so distinct CDR3 sequences, approximately 10% of which appear only once. The chain recombines TRBV12-3 or TRBV12-4 with TRBJ2-7; D might be TRBD2 (6 bases). This receptor was identified in a man aged 50 or older in good health. The sample consisted of memory T cells sorted from blood. CDR3 protein: CASSLEGGVGEQYF. The DNA of the CDR3 is TGTGCCAGCAGTTTAGAGGGCGGGGTCGGCGAGCAGTACTTC.